This record concerns one T cell receptor beta chain sequence. The data belong to a study of Graves' ophthalmopathy and Graves' hyperthyroidism. Ophthalmopathy-affected donors exhibited moderate-to-severe activity, CAS ≥3, NOSPECS ≥4, and duration under 3 months. For repertoire sequencing, the TCR beta CDR3 regions were amplified from RNA transcripts. Second-round multiplex PCR followed a first-round RT-PCR using HTBI primers. TCRdb called the multiplex PCR reads again in MiXCR, with one record for every CDR3 protein. The table has around 670,000 distinct CDR3 sequences, 35% to 50% seen once. V gave up 2 bases and J gave up 1 base, with 10 bases separating them. Germline loops: CDR1 SEHNR, CDR2 FQNEAQ (reference sequence). The CDR3 has 15 amino acids.

The chain carries TRBV7-9 and TRBJ2-3; D uncertain. This TCR came from an adult man with Graves' ophthalmopathy. Sequenced: peripheral blood. CDR3 bases: TGTGCCAGCAGCTTAACGGGCAGCCGCACAGATACGCAGTATTTT. It encodes CASSLTGSRTDTQYF.